This TCR beta chain was recorded in a study of shared clonotypes between healthy human individuals. Researchers divided each subset's genomic DNA evenly across several immunoSEQ plates. The repertoire was sequenced with immunoSEQ multiplex PCR; TCRdb's copy has only in-frame clones and lacks some. The sample shows about 79,000 clones, about 65% of them seen only once. Study findings and constraints: With a few donors compared, 4.5% to 6.5% of naive CD4 clonotypes were shared.

V was clipped by 5 bases and J by 4 bases; unmatched bases: 10. The germline V gene encodes CDR1 SGHNT and CDR2 YENEEA. CDR3 length: 16 amino acids. Caucasian adults residing in Nashville, Tennessee made up all the donors. Researchers reported that CD8 memory united CD45RO+ cells with CCR7-negative CD45RA+ TemRA cells. With regard to this clone: Its antigen is unidentified.

Sample: memory CD8+ T cells sorted from blood. The subset here: CD45RO+ cells pooled with CCR7-negative TemRA cells. The rearrangement links TRBV11-3 to TRBJ2-3, with 9 bases fitting TRBD2. The TCR sequence derives from a man aged 25-45 years in good health. The CDR3 DNA sequence: TGTGCCAGCAGCGGGGGAAGCGGGAGGTCGGCAGATACGCAGTATTTT. Amino acids: CASSGGSGRSADTQYF.